The 27 T cell receptor beta chains listed next were all sequenced from one sample in a study of identical twins. TCRdb reprocessed the 5' RACE reads with MiXCR, giving one entry per CDR3 protein. The sample consists of about 1.7 million distinct CDR3 sequences, about 30% of them appearing once. The specimen was cord blood. The receptor set was obtained from a newborn girl in good health.

At least ten counts were recorded for this clonotype. V is TRBV4-2 and J is TRBJ2-1; 8 positions match TRBD2. The trim removed 0 bases at V and 0 bases at J, leaving 4 bases unmatched. In germline, CDR1 is LGHNA, CDR2 YNFKEQ. This CDR3 has 17 residues. The CDR3 DNA is TGTGCCAGCAGCCAAGAGGGGAGCGGGAGCTCCTACAATGAGCAGTTCTTC. Translated: CASSQEGSGSSYNEQFF.

This clonotype has a handful of counts. The CDR3 loop reads CASSEGTGAPFYEQYF. The CDR3 DNA reads TGTGCCAGCAGTGAAGGAACGGGAGCCCCCTTCTACGAGCAGTACTTC. The chain carries TRBV6-1 and TRBJ2-7; possibly TRBD2 for D (6 bases). Looked up from germline, CDR1 is MNHNS and CDR2 is SASEGT. Trimming left V 1 base short and J 3 bases short, with 16 bases between. The CDR3 is 16 residues long.

The chain is built from TRBV6-6 and TRBJ1-1, with 9 bases identical to TRBD1. Germline V lookup: CDR1 MNHNY, CDR2 SVGAGI (reference sequence). With 6 bases clipped from V and 7 bases from J, the junction kept 6 bases outside the gene matches. This CDR3 contains 13 residues. Here the CDR3 DNA reads TGTGCCAGCAGCCGGGGACAGGGAAATGAAGCTTTCTTT. This sequence encodes CASSRGQGNEAFF.

This clonotype was observed at least ten times. This chain uses TRBV2 with TRBJ2-3; possibly TRBD1 for D (7 bases). V dropped 7 bases and J dropped 4 bases, with 15 bases sitting between them. The CDR3 length is 14 residues. CDR1 is SNHLY, CDR2 FYNNEI, per germline. The CDR3 loop is CASMTGRRADTQYF. The CDR3 region has the DNA TGTGCCAGCATGACAGGGAGGCGAGCAGATACGCAGTATTTT.

The chain uses TRBV28 and TRBJ1-4, with TRBD1 identical over 10 bases. Trimming cost V 7 bases and J 2 bases; bases outside gene matches: 7. The CDR3 totals 16 residues. Germline V gives CDR1 MDHEN, CDR2 SYDVKM. The CDR3 nucleotides read TGTGCCAGCACTCGGGACAGGGGTTGGACTAATGAAAAACTGTTTTTT. It translates to CASTRDRGWTNEKLFF.

V is TRBV6-1 and J is TRBJ1-2; D unclear. V was trimmed by 0 bases and J by 8 bases, leaving 10 bases between them. CDR1 and CDR2 from the germline V gene are MNHNS and SASEGT. The CDR3 is made up of 13 amino acids. The CDR3 here is CASSEAGYDGYTF. As DNA, the CDR3 is TGTGCCAGCAGTGAAGCGGGCTACGACGGCTACACCTTC.

This clonotype was counted a few times. CDR3 sequence: CSARETGGGDTQYF. The CDR3 nucleotides are TGCAGTGCTAGGGAGACAGGGGGGGGAGATACGCAGTATTTT. The chain combines TRBV20-1 with TRBJ2-3, with 9 nucleotides matching TRBD1. The CDR3 has 14 residues. Unmatched junction bases numbered 6, after V lost 3 bases and J lost 5 bases. Germline CDR1 reads DFQATT; CDR2 reads SNEGSKA (reference sequence).

The genes are TRBV10-3 and TRBJ2-1, with a weak D call TRBD2 (6 bases). From germline, CDR1 is ENHRY and CDR2 SYGVKD. The CDR3 has 11 residues. V lost 8 bases to trimming and J lost 9 bases, with 11 bases between them. The CDR3 loop is CAIGVGGEQFF. In nucleotides, the CDR3 is TGTGCCATCGGCGTGGGAGGTGAGCAGTTCTTC.

This clonotype was observed a handful of times. The V gene is TRBV10-3, the J gene TRBJ2-7; no definite D call. There are 13 residues in the CDR3. The germline V and J ends were trimmed by 3 bases and 2 bases, with 8 bases remaining between them. Germline V CDR1 and CDR2: ENHRY, SYGVKD. CDR3 region: CAISENSPYEQYF. In DNA form, the CDR3 reads TGTGCCATCAGTGAAAACAGCCCCTACGAGCAGTACTTC.

V is TRBV5-1 and J is TRBJ2-5, with 9 positions matching TRBD2. The CDR3 is 16 amino acids. The V gene end was trimmed by 1 base and the J gene end by 5 bases; junction bases not matched to a gene: 9. The germline V gene has CDR1 SGHRS and CDR2 YFSETQ. CDR3 nucleotides: TGCGCCAGCAGCTTGTCCGGGACTAGCCTTGGGGAGACCCAGTACTTC. As protein: CASSLSGTSLGETQYF.

This sequence joins TRBV4-2 and TRBJ2-2; D unclear. Trimming pared 4 bases from V and 1 base from J, leaving 10 bases between. Germline-derived CDR1 and CDR2 are LGHNA and YNFKEQ. This CDR3 spans 15 amino acids. CDR3 protein: CASSRIHRNTGELFF. The CDR3 DNA sequence: TGTGCCAGCAGCCGTATCCATAGGAACACCGGGGAGCTGTTTTTT.

This clonotype was observed a handful of times. This sequence joins TRBV4-1 and TRBJ2-5, with a possible D match to TRBD1 (5 bases). The germline V and J ends were trimmed by 3 bases and 4 bases, with 15 bases remaining between them. Germline CDR1 and CDR2: MGHRA and YSYEKL. The CDR3 sequence is 15 residues long. CDR3: CASSQMTRRGETQYF. The CDR3 nucleotides are TGCGCCAGCAGCCAGATGACAAGAAGGGGAGAGACCCAGTACTTC.

This clonotype was observed a few times. The chain employs TRBV6-5 and TRBJ1-2; D gene unclear. Germline-derived CDR1 and CDR2 are MNHEY and SVGAGI. This CDR3 comprises 13 residues. V lost 2 bases to trimming and J lost 5 bases, with 9 bases between them. The CDR3 DNA sequence: TGTGCCAGCAGTTACGGGCGTTTTTATGGCTACACCTTC. Translation: CASSYGRFYGYTF.

Many counts were recorded for this clonotype. The chain carries TRBV11-1 and TRBJ2-1; D is possibly TRBD2 (6 bases). Trimming removed 3 bases from V and 5 bases from J, with 14 bases in between. Germline V lookup: CDR1 SGHAT, CDR2 FQDESV (reference sequence). This CDR3 is built from 15 residues. The CDR3 sequence is CASSLHGSIDNEQFF. In nucleotides, the CDR3 is TGTGCCAGCAGCTTGCACGGGAGTATAGACAATGAGCAGTTCTTC.

The V call is TRBV7-2, the J call TRBJ1-3; D gene ambiguous. The CDR3 runs 15 residues. The ends were cut back, 3 bases at V and 0 bases at J, with 9 bases in the middle. CDR1 is SGHTA and CDR2 is FQGNSA in the germline V gene. The CDR3 DNA sequence: TGTGCCAGCAGCTTGACGGACCTCTCTGGAAACACCATATATTTT. Encoded protein: CASSLTDLSGNTIYF.

This clonotype has just a few counts. The chain couples TRBV4-2 to TRBJ2-3; 8 bases line up with TRBD2. With 1 base clipped from V and 2 bases from J, the junction kept 5 bases outside the gene matches. This CDR3 comprises 16 residues. Germline values: CDR1 LGHNA, CDR2 YNFKEQ. CDR3 coding DNA: TGTGCCAGCAGCCAAGTCGGGGGGGCCCTCACAGATACGCAGTATTTT. It translates to CASSQVGGALTDTQYF.

The chain is built from TRBV7-9 and TRBJ1-2; TRBD1 agrees at 7 bases. The V gene end was trimmed by 1 base and the J gene end by 8 bases; junction bases not matched to a gene: 10. The CDR3 has 15 residues. Germline V CDR1 and CDR2: SEHNR, FQNEAQ (reference sequence). CDR3 sequence: CASSLGSGTAGGYTF. CDR3 in DNA: TGTGCCAGCAGCTTAGGAAGCGGGACAGCTGGCGGCTACACCTTC.

The chain's CDR3 is CASRPGTFPLYGYTF. CDR3 sequence (DNA): TGTGCCAGCCGTCCCGGGACATTCCCCCTCTATGGCTACACCTTC. The genes are TRBV27 and TRBJ1-2; possible D gene TRBD1, 6 bases. V was cut by 8 bases and J by 4 bases, with 20 bases left in between. Germline-derived CDR1 and CDR2 are MNHEY and SMNVEV (reference sequence). The CDR3 loop spans 15 amino acids.

This clonotype was detected ten times or more. A junction end diverges from the germline sequence, so it may reflect a read error. The V gene is TRBV12-3 or TRBV12-4, the J gene TRBJ2-7; a possible D gene is TRBD2 (5 bases). The CDR3 covers 13 residues. The CDR3 DNA is TGTGCCAGCAGCTTAGGAGGCGGAAACGAGCAGTACTTC. This encodes CASSLGGGNEQYF.

V and J are TRBV25-1 and TRBJ2-5, with TRBD2 matching 9 bases. Near its end, the DNA agrees better with TRBJ2-7, so the J call may be wrong. Germline CDR1 is MGHDK and CDR2 is SYGVNS. CDR3 length: 14 residues. The CDR3, as DNA: TGTGCCAGCAGTGTTGTAGCGGGAGAGGGCGAGCAGTACTTC. This sequence encodes CASSVVAGEGEQYF.

For the CDR3, the DNA is TGCAGTGCTAGACGGGACTGGGCCTACAATGAGCAGTACTTC. Its translation is CSARRDWAYNEQYF. The chain recombines TRBV20-1 with TRBJ2-5; D might be TRBD2 (6 bases). The ends were cut back, 2 bases at V and 11 bases at J, with 21 bases in the middle. This CDR3 region has 14 residues. The germline V gene encodes CDR1 DFQATT and CDR2 SNEGSKA (reference sequence).

At least ten counts were recorded for this clonotype. The V and J genes are TRBV5-1 and TRBJ2-3; possibly TRBD2 for D (6 bases). This CDR3 is 13 amino acids long. Germline-derived CDR1 and CDR2 are SGHRS and YFSETQ. V was pared by 1 base and J by 6 bases, with 9 bases between. DNA of the CDR3: TGCGCCAGCAGCTTGTCGGCGGGGGATACGCAGTATTTT. Its protein is CASSLSAGDTQYF.

V is TRBV6-6 and J is TRBJ2-4; D unclear. Germline V gives CDR1 MNHNY, CDR2 SVGAGI (reference sequence). V gave up 5 bases and J gave up 0 bases, with 14 bases separating them. The CDR3 consists of 16 residues. This CDR3 reads CASSGTLAVAKNIQYF. As DNA, the CDR3 is TGTGCCAGCAGTGGCACCTTGGCGGTAGCCAAAAACATTCAGTACTTC.

In nucleotides, the CDR3 is TGCAGTGCTACCTCCTGGGGGAGCTCCTATAATTCACCCCTCCACTTT. Protein product: CSATSWGSSYNSPLHF. V gene TRBV20-1 combines with J gene TRBJ1-6, with a possible D match to TRBD1 (5 bases). CDR3 length: 16 residues. Germline CDR1 is DFQATT and CDR2 is SNEGSKA (reference sequence). The V and J ends lost 4 bases and 0 bases respectively, with 13 bases between them.

Regarding this clonotype: This may arise from a read error, as a much more abundant clone is one base away. The chain uses TRBV27 and TRBJ2-5, with D perhaps TRBD2 (6 bases). Germline lookup yields CDR1 MNHEY and CDR2 SMNVEV (reference sequence). The CDR3 sequence is 12 residues long. With 3 bases removed from V and 7 bases from J, the gap between germline ends came to 9 bases. CDR3 sequence: CASSFKGGTQYF. The CDR3, as DNA: TGTGCCAGCAGTTTTAAGGGAGGGACCCAGTACTTC.

This clonotype was seen a single time. The chain carries TRBV27 and TRBJ2-7; 10 nucleotides line up with TRBD2. The CDR3 extends over 16 amino acids. CDR1 and CDR2 from the germline V gene are MNHEY and SMNVEV (reference sequence). Trimming took 2 bases from V and 2 from J; bases not matched to a gene: 6. This CDR3 reads CASSLTVLAGAYEQYF. In DNA form, the CDR3 reads TGTGCCAGCAGTTTAACGGTTCTAGCGGGAGCCTACGAGCAGTACTTC.

In its sample, this clonotype was seen many times. This chain links TRBV29-1 with TRBJ2-5; D unclear. The V gene's germline CDR1 is SQVTM and CDR2 ANQGSEA. Between the trimmed V and J ends, which lost 5 bases and 2 bases, there was a span of 6 bases. The length of the CDR3 is 11 residues. This chain's CDR3 is CSVQSQETQYF. CDR3 bases: TGCAGCGTTCAGTCACAAGAGACCCAGTACTTC.